The next 21 T cell receptor beta chains were all read from a single sample in a study of CD8 T cells in Susac syndrome. RNA, at about 0.45 to 1 ug, was reverse transcribed with random hexamers. MiXCR, run by TCRdb on the immunoSEQ multiplex PCR reads, gives a single entry per CDR3 protein. Seen here are roughly 300,000 distinct CDR3 sequences, approximately 81% observed once, and the top ten hold approximately 0.12%. Sequenced material: CD8+ T cells from PBMCs. The receptors originated from a human donor with multiple sclerosis.

The chain couples TRBV7-9 to TRBJ2-7; D gene uncertain. From germline, CDR1 is SEHNR and CDR2 FQNEAQ (reference sequence). This CDR3 contains 12 residues. V was cut by 5 bases and J by 6 bases, with 11 bases left in between. CDR3 sequence: CASSPSPAEQYF. In nucleotides, the CDR3 is TGTGCCAGCAGCCCCTCCCCGGCCGAGCAGTACTTC.

The chain combines TRBV4-1 with TRBJ1-5; no clear D. The CDR3 extends over 13 amino acids. Germline loops: CDR1 MGHRA, CDR2 YSYEKL. Trimming left V 0 bases short and J 6 bases short, with 6 bases between. The CDR3 region is CASSQDWGQPQHF. CDR3 in DNA: TGCGCCAGCAGCCAAGATTGGGGTCAGCCCCAGCATTTT.

A few counts support this clonotype. V gene TRBV6-1 combines with J gene TRBJ1-2; TRBD1 matches at 9 bases. This CDR3 spans 15 amino acids. After removal of 7 bases from V and 9 bases from J, the junction contained 15 bases not matched to a gene. The germline CDR1 and CDR2 sequences are MNHNS and SASEGT. The CDR3 DNA reads as TGTGCCAGCAAAGAAACAGGGGGCGAATCCCGTAGCTACACCTTC. Translation: CASKETGGESRSYTF.

The chain couples TRBV27 to TRBJ1-5; TRBD1 is a possible D gene (6 bases). The CDR3 loop spans 15 amino acids. Germline CDR1 reads MNHEY; CDR2 reads SMNVEV (reference sequence). The V end lost 5 bases, the J end lost 2 bases, and 13 bases lay between the germline ends. The CDR3 nucleotides are TGTGCCAGCAGTCTTAGGGGGGGTCGCAATCAGCCCCAGCATTTT. It is translated as CASSLRGGRNQPQHF.

V gene TRBV7-9 combines with J gene TRBJ2-7; no reliable D call. The V and J ends lost 1 base and 2 bases respectively, with 12 bases between them. Germline V gene data show CDR1 as SEHNR and CDR2 as FQNEAQ (reference sequence). This CDR3 contains 15 residues. CDR3: CASSLGTEETYEQYF. As DNA, the CDR3 is TGTGCCAGCAGCTTAGGAACAGAGGAAACCTACGAGCAGTACTTC.

The CDR3 is CSVDLGYTF. CDR3 bases: TGCAGCGTTGACCTTGGCTACACCTTC. The gene calls are TRBV29-1 and TRBJ1-2; D gene uncertain. Between the trimmed V and J ends, which lost 3 bases and 7 bases, there was a span of 3 bases. The CDR3 consists of 9 residues. CDR1 is SQVTM and CDR2 is ANQGSEA in the germline V gene.

This clonotype has just one count. The chain carries TRBV28 and TRBJ2-7, with D possibly TRBD2 on 5 matching bases. The CDR3 extends over 15 amino acids. Trimming took off 0 bases at V and 1 base at J, with 10 bases between the two ends. CDR1 and CDR2 from the germline V gene are MDHEN and SYDVKM. CDR3 nucleotides: TGTGCCAGCAGTTTATGGGAGGTGAATTCCTACGAGCAGTACTTC. It codes for CASSLWEVNSYEQYF.

This rearrangement joins TRBV10-3 to TRBJ1-4, with D possibly being TRBD1 (6 bases). Trimming left V 3 bases short and J 8 bases short, with 13 bases between. This CDR3 comprises 14 residues. CDR1 and CDR2 (germline): ENHRY, SYGVKD. In DNA form, the CDR3 reads TGTGCCATCAGTGACGCCGGGGGCAGGGAAAAACTGTTTTTT. Residues: CAISDAGGREKLFF.

The chain links TRBV6-5 to TRBJ1-2; weak D call: TRBD1 (5 bases). The germline V and J ends were trimmed by 7 bases and 5 bases, with 14 bases remaining between them. Germline V gives CDR1 MNHEY, CDR2 SVGAGI. CDR3 size: 13 residues. The CDR3 protein is CASKGHGLYGYTF. The CDR3 DNA is TGTGCCAGCAAAGGACACGGATTGTATGGCTACACCTTC.

This clonotype showed up just a few times. The gene calls are TRBV11-2 and TRBJ2-2, with D hard to call. Germline-derived CDR1 and CDR2 are SGHAT and FQNNGV. The V gene lost 2 bases and the J gene lost 2 bases, with 15 bases spanning the gap. The CDR3 covers 17 residues. The CDR3 protein is CASSLQIWEGNTGELFF. The CDR3 DNA sequence: TGTGCCAGCAGCTTACAGATCTGGGAAGGAAACACCGGGGAGCTGTTTTTT.

CDR3 loop: CASSLFGGYGNQPQHF. CDR3 bases: TGTGCCAGCAGTTTATTTGGGGGGTATGGGAATCAGCCCCAGCATTTT. The chain carries TRBV27 and TRBJ1-5, with D tentatively TRBD1 (5 bases). Looked up from germline, CDR1 is MNHEY and CDR2 is SMNVEV (reference sequence). Between the trimmed V and J ends, which lost 1 base and 4 bases, there was a span of 14 bases. The CDR3 totals 16 residues.

The chain employs TRBV29-1 and TRBJ2-2, with 10 bases aligning to TRBD2. V trimming: 2 bases; J trimming: 4 bases; junction bases outside the gene matches: 10. CDR3 length: 17 amino acids. Per germline, CDR1 SQVTM and CDR2 ANQGSEA. The CDR3 region has the DNA TGCAGCGTTGAATGGGGCGCAACTAGCGGGATCACCGGGGAGCTGTTTTTT. It is translated as CSVEWGATSGITGELFF.

The chain recombines TRBV29-1 with TRBJ2-7; 11 bases map to TRBD1. Germline CDR1 and CDR2: SQVTM and ANQGSEA. This CDR3 has 13 residues. The trim removed 5 bases at V and 5 bases at J, leaving 5 bases unmatched. The CDR3 is CSVSGTGGDEQYF. The CDR3 nucleotides are TGCAGCGTTTCCGGGACAGGGGGTGACGAGCAGTACTTC.

The CDR3 sequence is CASSYNPRLWQGPNEQFF. The CDR3 bases are TGTGCCAGCAGCTACAACCCCCGCTTGTGGCAGGGCCCCAATGAGCAGTTCTTC. The chain recombines TRBV7-9 with TRBJ2-1; weak D call: TRBD1 (5 bases). The CDR3 totals 18 residues. Trimming took 4 bases from V and 6 from J, leaving 25 bases between them. CDR1 is SEHNR and CDR2 is FQNEAQ in the germline V gene (reference sequence).

This CDR3 reads CASSYAGGLASNEQFF. The CDR3 region has the DNA TGTGCCAGCAGTTACGCCGGGGGACTAGCGAGCAATGAGCAGTTCTTC. V gene TRBV6-5 combines with J gene TRBJ2-1; 10 bases fit TRBD2. V was clipped by 2 bases and J by 6 bases; unmatched bases: 7. The CDR3 runs 16 residues. Per the germline V gene, CDR1 is MNHEY and CDR2 is SVGAGI.

The chain carries TRBV7-9 and TRBJ1-1, with D hard to call. Trimming removed 5 bases from V and 0 bases from J, with 4 bases in between. The CDR3 contains 12 residues. Germline CDR1 SEHNR, CDR2 FQNEAQ (reference sequence). DNA of the CDR3: TGTGCCAGCAGCAAGTTGAACACTGAAGCTTTCTTT. Translating gives CASSKLNTEAFF.

With regard to this clonotype: The CDR3 ends on some other residue instead of the conserved phenylalanine or tryptophan, so this is likely a read error. The chain uses TRBV28 and TRBJ1-5, with a weak D call TRBD1 (5 bases). The CDR3 spans 15 residues. Deletions cut 4 bases from V and 0 bases from J, with 10 bases between. Germline V gives CDR1 MDHEN, CDR2 SYDVKM. The CDR3 sequence: CASSSGQDSNQPQHS. The CDR3 DNA reads TGTGCCAGCAGTTCAGGACAAGATAGCAATCAGCCCCAGCATTCT.

The J gene is TRBJ2-1, the V gene TRBV7-3, with 8 nucleotides matching TRBD2. Germline values: CDR1 SGHTA, CDR2 FQGTGA. The V gene end was trimmed by 1 base and the J gene end by 8 bases; junction bases not matched to a gene: 7. The length of the CDR3 is 15 residues. The CDR3 sequence: CASSLRAGGWDEQFF. The CDR3 nucleotides are TGTGCCAGCAGCTTAAGGGCGGGAGGTTGGGATGAGCAGTTCTTC.

V and J are TRBV6-1 and TRBJ2-5, with TRBD1 as a possible D gene (6 bases). Trimming cost V 8 bases and J 5 bases, with 15 bases left between them. CDR3 size: 13 residues. Germline V CDR1 and CDR2: MNHNS, SASEGT. The chain's CDR3 is CASFPRGWETQYF. CDR3 sequence (DNA): TGTGCCAGCTTCCCCAGGGGCTGGGAGACCCAGTACTTC.

The V and J genes are TRBV29-1 and TRBJ1-3; D is undetermined. V was clipped by 0 bases and J by 4 bases, with 10 bases between them. This CDR3 comprises 14 residues. Germline V gene lookup returns CDR1 SQVTM and CDR2 ANQGSEA. CDR3 sequence: CSVEDRTRGNTIYF. CDR3 DNA: TGCAGCGTTGAAGATCGGACCCGCGGAAACACCATATATTTT.

This sequence joins TRBV5-1 and TRBJ2-7; perhaps TRBD2 as D (6 bases). Per the germline V gene, CDR1 is SGHRS and CDR2 is YFSETQ. The germline V and J ends were trimmed by 3 bases and 7 bases, with 11 bases remaining between them. The CDR3 is made up of 12 amino acids. The CDR3, as DNA: TGCGCCAGCAGCTCGGGGACTTTTGAGCAGTACTTC. Protein sequence: CASSSGTFEQYF.